Listed below are T cell receptor beta chains from one sample, sequenced in a study of PD-L1 blockade in urothelial cancer. Using immunoSEQ multiplex PCR, the repertoire was profiled, and TCRdb retains in-frame clones only, with some absent. This table holds some 50,000 clones, roughly nine tenths found once. Sequencing was performed on PBMCs, taken around atezolizumab (anti-PD-L1) treatment. Source of these receptors: a woman in her fifties or sixties with urothelial cancer. CDR3s include the opening cysteine and the closing phenylalanine or tryptophan. Each record gives: J gene, D gene, V gene, clone size, CDR3 DNA, CDR3 protein. A D gene is named only where the DNA matches it firmly. Some rows have no size entry. The others give once, few or many, or a class for an expanded clone.

j_call: TRBJ2-4; d_call: -; v_call: TRBV14; clone_size: -; cdr3_nt: TGTGCCAGCAGCCACAGGGTGGCCAAAAACATTCAGTACTTC; cdr3_aa: CASSHRVAKNIQYF
j_call: TRBJ1-2; d_call: TRBD1; v_call: TRBV19; clone_size: -; cdr3_nt: TGTGCCAGTAGAGGGGACAGGGGGCAGGACACCTTC; cdr3_aa: CASRGDRGQDTF
j_call: TRBJ2-2; d_call: -; v_call: TRBV4-3; clone_size: -; cdr3_nt: TGCGCCAGCAGCCATGGATCAGGCACCGGGGAGCTGTTTTTT; cdr3_aa: CASSHGSGTGELFF
j_call: TRBJ2-1; d_call: -; v_call: TRBV5-1; clone_size: -; cdr3_nt: TGCGCCAGCAGCATAGGACACCGTGGGGAGCAGTTCTTC; cdr3_aa: CASSIGHRGEQFF
j_call: TRBJ2-7; d_call: -; v_call: TRBV7-2; clone_size: -; cdr3_nt: TGTGCCAGCAGCCCATACTCAATTGGGGGGTCCTACGAGCAGTACTTC; cdr3_aa: CASSPYSIGGSYEQYF
j_call: TRBJ1-2; d_call: TRBD1; v_call: TRBV28; clone_size: -; cdr3_nt: TGTGCCAGCAGTTCCCCCTGGACAGGGTCCTATGGCTACACCTTC; cdr3_aa: CASSSPWTGSYGYTF
j_call: TRBJ2-5; d_call: TRBD1; v_call: TRBV9; clone_size: -; cdr3_nt: TGTGCCAGCAGCGAGGGGCTCGGACAGGGGGCTAACTCCCAGTACTTC; cdr3_aa: CASSEGLGQGANSQYF
j_call: TRBJ2-7; d_call: TRBD1; v_call: TRBV19; clone_size: -; cdr3_nt: TGTGCCAGTAGTCCCGCACAGGGGGCCTACGAGCAGTACTTC; cdr3_aa: CASSPAQGAYEQYF
j_call: TRBJ2-4; d_call: TRBD2; v_call: TRBV11-2; clone_size: -; cdr3_nt: TGTGCCAGCAGCCCCCACCTAGCGGGGCGGGAAAACATTCAGTACTTC; cdr3_aa: CASSPHLAGRENIQYF
j_call: TRBJ2-3; d_call: TRBD1; v_call: TRBV5-1; clone_size: -; cdr3_nt: TGCGCCAGCAGCCCTCAGGACAGGGAGCGGGATACGCAGTATTTT; cdr3_aa: CASSPQDRERDTQYF
j_call: TRBJ1-5; d_call: -; v_call: TRBV5-6; clone_size: -; cdr3_nt: TGTGCCAGCAGCTTGGGTGGCGGAAGCAATCAGCCCCAGCATTTT; cdr3_aa: CASSLGGGSNQPQHF
j_call: TRBJ2-1; d_call: -; v_call: TRBV10-1; clone_size: -; cdr3_nt: TGCGCCAGCAGTGAGTCGAGTCTACGGGAGCAGTTCTTC; cdr3_aa: CASSESSLREQFF
j_call: TRBJ1-5; d_call: -; v_call: TRBV10-1; clone_size: few; cdr3_nt: TGCGCCAGCAGCACACCAGGTGATCAGCCCCAGCATTTT; cdr3_aa: CASSTPGDQPQHF
j_call: TRBJ2-7; d_call: -; v_call: TRBV28; clone_size: -; cdr3_nt: TGTGCCAGCAGTATTATAGGGGTCTTGTACGAGCAGTACTTC; cdr3_aa: CASSIIGVLYEQYF
j_call: TRBJ2-7; d_call: TRBD2; v_call: TRBV4-2; clone_size: -; cdr3_nt: TGTGCCAGCAGCCAATTTAGCGGGTCCCTCTACGAGCAGTACTTC; cdr3_aa: CASSQFSGSLYEQYF
j_call: TRBJ2-3; d_call: TRBD2; v_call: TRBV15; clone_size: -; cdr3_nt: TGTGCCACCAGCAGAGGGACTAGCGGGGGGTTCGATACGCAGTATTTT; cdr3_aa: CATSRGTSGGFDTQYF
j_call: TRBJ2-7; d_call: -; v_call: TRBV14; clone_size: -; cdr3_nt: TGTGCCAGCAGCCTCCGAGGGAGGGGGTACGAGCAGTACTTC; cdr3_aa: CASSLRGRGYEQYF
j_call: TRBJ1-2; d_call: TRBD1; v_call: TRBV28; clone_size: -; cdr3_nt: TGTGCCAGCAGTTTCGGGACAGGGGGCTTTGGCTACACCTTC; cdr3_aa: CASSFGTGGFGYTF
j_call: TRBJ1-1; d_call: -; v_call: TRBV13; clone_size: -; cdr3_nt: TGTGCCAGCAGTCTCAGGGCGCAAGCCAACACTGAAGCTTTCTTT; cdr3_aa: CASSLRAQANTEAFF
j_call: TRBJ2-3; d_call: TRBD2; v_call: TRBV4-3; clone_size: -; cdr3_nt: TGCGCCAGCAGCCAAGAGGACACAACCGGGGCTAGCGGGAGGATTAGCACAGATACGCAGTATTTT; cdr3_aa: CASSQEDTTGASGRISTDTQYF
j_call: TRBJ2-1; d_call: -; v_call: TRBV5-4; clone_size: -; cdr3_nt: TGTGCCAGCAGCACAACCGGGGGGCGCGATGAGCAGTTCTTC; cdr3_aa: CASSTTGGRDEQFF
j_call: TRBJ2-3; d_call: TRBD2; v_call: TRBV28; clone_size: once; cdr3_nt: TGTGCCAGCAGTTCCACTAGCGGGAGGGCAGATACGCAGTATTTT; cdr3_aa: CASSSTSGRADTQYF
j_call: TRBJ1-1; d_call: -; v_call: TRBV6-6; clone_size: -; cdr3_nt: TGTGCCAGCAGTCCTATGTTTAGCACTGAAGCTTTCTTT; cdr3_aa: CASSPMFSTEAFF
j_call: TRBJ2-2; d_call: TRBD1; v_call: TRBV29-1; clone_size: -; cdr3_nt: TGCAGCATTAAAAAGCCGGGACAGAGAACCGGGGAGCTGTTTTTT; cdr3_aa: CSIKKPGQRTGELFF
j_call: TRBJ1-4; d_call: -; v_call: TRBV10-1; clone_size: -; cdr3_nt: TGCGCCAGCAGTGACAGGGTTTGGGGTGAAAAACTGTTTTTT; cdr3_aa: CASSDRVWGEKLFF
j_call: TRBJ1-4; d_call: -; v_call: TRBV11-2; clone_size: -; cdr3_nt: TGTGCCAGCAGCTTAGGCCCCGGGACAACTGAAAAACTGTTTTTT; cdr3_aa: CASSLGPGTTEKLFF
j_call: TRBJ1-5; d_call: -; v_call: TRBV5-6; clone_size: -; cdr3_nt: TGTGCCAGCAGCCGCGGGCCTTCGGATCAGCCCCAGCATTTT; cdr3_aa: CASSRGPSDQPQHF
j_call: TRBJ2-3; d_call: -; v_call: TRBV19; clone_size: -; cdr3_nt: TGTGCCAGTAGTTCATCAGGGTGGAACACAGATACGCAGTATTTT; cdr3_aa: CASSSSGWNTDTQYF
j_call: TRBJ1-3; d_call: TRBD1; v_call: TRBV11-3; clone_size: -; cdr3_nt: TGTGCCAGCAGCCCCGGACAGGGCCCTGGAAACACCATATATTTT; cdr3_aa: CASSPGQGPGNTIYF
j_call: TRBJ2-2; d_call: TRBD2; v_call: TRBV9; clone_size: -; cdr3_nt: TGTGCCAGCAGCGCTCGGCGGGAGGGCACCGGGGAGCTGTTTTTT; cdr3_aa: CASSARREGTGELFF
j_call: TRBJ1-1; d_call: -; v_call: TRBV7-2; clone_size: -; cdr3_nt: TGTGCCAGCAGCTTAGACAGGGACACTGAAGCTTTCTTT; cdr3_aa: CASSLDRDTEAFF
j_call: TRBJ2-1; d_call: -; v_call: TRBV11-3; clone_size: once; cdr3_nt: TGTGCCAGCAGCTTGGGACACCTGTCCTACAATGAGCAGTTCTTC; cdr3_aa: CASSLGHLSYNEQFF
j_call: TRBJ1-2; d_call: -; v_call: TRBV29-1; clone_size: -; cdr3_nt: TGCAGCGTTTCCTTGGGGAGAATCTATGGCTACACCTTC; cdr3_aa: CSVSLGRIYGYTF
j_call: TRBJ1-2; d_call: -; v_call: TRBV19; clone_size: few; cdr3_nt: TGTGCCAGTAGCGACAGTGGTCCTAACTATGGCTACACCTTC; cdr3_aa: CASSDSGPNYGYTF
j_call: TRBJ1-1; d_call: TRBD1; v_call: TRBV5-1; clone_size: -; cdr3_nt: TGCGCCAGCAGCTTGGAGACAGGGGGATTCACTGAAGCTTTCTTT; cdr3_aa: CASSLETGGFTEAFF
j_call: TRBJ2-5; d_call: TRBD1; v_call: TRBV6-1; clone_size: -; cdr3_nt: TGTGCCAGCACGTCAGGACAGGCTCAAGAGACCCAGTACTTC; cdr3_aa: CASTSGQAQETQYF
j_call: TRBJ2-1; d_call: -; v_call: TRBV7-2; clone_size: -; cdr3_nt: TGTGCCAGCAGCTTATATGGCGGGGCGCAGTTCTTC; cdr3_aa: CASSLYGGAQFF
j_call: TRBJ2-3; d_call: TRBD2; v_call: TRBV5-1; clone_size: -; cdr3_nt: TGCGCCAGCAGCTCGGGGACTAGCGGGGGAGGCACAGATACGCAGTATTTT; cdr3_aa: CASSSGTSGGGTDTQYF
j_call: TRBJ1-5; d_call: -; v_call: TRBV7-2; clone_size: -; cdr3_nt: TGTGCCAGCAGCTTGCAGGGCCCTCAGCCCCAGCATTTT; cdr3_aa: CASSLQGPQPQHF
j_call: TRBJ2-2; d_call: TRBD1; v_call: TRBV4-3; clone_size: -; cdr3_nt: TGCGCCAGCAGCTTAGGACAGGGGGAGAGGACCGGGGAGCTGTTTTTT; cdr3_aa: CASSLGQGERTGELFF
j_call: TRBJ2-3; d_call: TRBD2; v_call: TRBV7-2; clone_size: -; cdr3_nt: TGTGCCAGCAGTCGACTAGCGGTTAACACAGATACGCAGTATTTT; cdr3_aa: CASSRLAVNTDTQYF